These 20 T cell receptor beta chains were all obtained from the same sample, sequenced in a study of T-cell reconstitution after alpha-beta-depleted transplantation in children. Construction of the TCRbeta library involved unique molecular identifiers. TCRdb reprocessed the PCR reads with MiXCR, giving one entry per CDR3 protein. The sample lists approximately 420,000 distinct CDR3 sequences; around 9.9% were seen once. This specimen was PBMCs from the stem cell graft donor, taken from the stem cell graft. These receptors originate from a human donor who donated a stem cell graft to a child with acute myeloid leukemia.

The chain couples TRBV20-1 to TRBJ1-2, with D possibly being TRBD1 (6 bases). Germline CDR1 is DFQATT and CDR2 is SNEGSKA (reference sequence). The CDR3 extends over 15 amino acids. Trimming removed 4 bases from V and 4 bases from J, with 19 bases in between. Here the CDR3 reads CSAINPGVMGYGYTF. CDR3 in DNA: TGCAGTGCTATTAACCCAGGGGTTATGGGCTATGGCTACACCTTC.

The chain employs TRBV27 and TRBJ2-1; D uncertain. CDR3 size: 10 residues. Per germline, CDR1 MNHEY and CDR2 SMNVEV (reference sequence). V was clipped by 5 bases and J by 9 bases, with 5 bases between them. The CDR3 loop reads CASSPVEQFF. The CDR3 bases are TGTGCCAGCAGTCCGGTTGAGCAGTTCTTC.

The gene calls are TRBV5-1 and TRBJ2-3; D is undetermined. The CDR3 is 12 residues long. Germline CDR1 is SGHRS and CDR2 is YFSETQ. Trimming took 4 bases from V and 5 from J, leaving 8 bases between them. CDR3 protein: CASSLTLDTQYF. CDR3 nucleotides: TGCGCCAGCAGCCTGACTTTAGATACGCAGTATTTT.

J is TRBJ1-5 and V is TRBV7-2; D is perhaps TRBD1 (5 bases). Trimming pared 1 base from V and 5 bases from J, leaving 12 bases between. This CDR3 has 15 amino acids. CDR1 SGHTA and CDR2 FQGNSA come from the germline V gene. The CDR3: CASSLGGDGHQPQHF. For the CDR3, the DNA is TGTGCCAGCAGCTTAGGGGGGGATGGCCATCAGCCCCAGCATTTT.

The rearrangement joins TRBV20-1 to TRBJ2-1; 8 bases agree with TRBD2. The CDR3 covers 15 residues. Germline CDR1 and CDR2: DFQATT and SNEGSKA (reference sequence). V was clipped by 5 bases and J by 5 bases; unmatched bases: 11. CDR3 in DNA: TGCAGTGCTCCCTCTTTAGCGGGGCCGAACAATGAGCAGTTCTTC. It translates to CSAPSLAGPNNEQFF.

This clonotype was counted a few times. The rearrangement joins TRBV12-3 or TRBV12-4 to TRBJ2-3; D is unresolved. This CDR3 is 14 amino acids long. Trimming shortened V by 7 bases and J by 3 bases, and 14 bases separated the two germline ends. CDR3 bases: TGTGCCAGCACCTTTGGCGGCTATACAGATACGCAGTATTTT. Residues: CASTFGGYTDTQYF.

The sample holds a few counts of this clonotype. The chain has TRBV5-1 and TRBJ2-6, with TRBD1 matching over 11 bases. Germline lookup yields CDR1 SGHRS and CDR2 YFSETQ. This CDR3 region has 16 residues. V lost 7 bases and J lost 0; bases outside the gene matches: 3. The chain's CDR3 is CASRDRGTSGANVLTF. The CDR3 nucleotides read TGCGCCAGCCGGGACAGGGGGACCTCTGGGGCCAACGTCCTGACTTTC.

The V and J genes are TRBV12-3 or TRBV12-4 and TRBJ2-7; TRBD2 aligns across 8 bases. V gave up 5 bases and J gave up 3 bases; unmatched junction bases: 3. This CDR3 has 13 amino acids. CDR3 DNA: TGTGCCAGCAGTCCGGGGGGGGACTACGAGCAGTACTTC. Amino acid sequence: CASSPGGDYEQYF.

This clonotype was seen at least ten times. J is TRBJ1-1 and V is TRBV27; 9 bases align to TRBD1. This CDR3 spans 19 amino acids. The germline gives CDR1 MNHEY, CDR2 SMNVEV (reference sequence). J was trimmed by 1 base and V by 6 bases; bases with no gene match: 18. The CDR3 here is CASRRLPGQGRGQNTEAFF. Written as DNA, the CDR3 is TGTGCCAGCAGAAGATTACCGGGACAGGGTAGGGGACAGAACACTGAAGCTTTCTTT.

This clonotype has more than one count but fewer than ten. The chain uses TRBV20-1 and TRBJ2-2, with 10 bases that match TRBD2. The CDR3 is 16 amino acids. The germline CDR1 and CDR2 sequences are DFQATT and SNEGSKA (reference sequence). The V gene end was trimmed by 2 bases and the J gene end by 1 base; junction bases not matched to a gene: 4. The CDR3 loop is CSARSTSGMNTGELFF. As DNA, the CDR3 is TGCAGTGCTAGAAGCACTAGCGGGATGAACACCGGGGAGCTGTTTTTT.

This rearrangement joins TRBV7-2 to TRBJ2-1; D is unclear. CDR3 length: 14 amino acids. Trimming shortened V by 2 bases and J by 12 bases, and 17 bases separated the two germline ends. Germline V gene sequence: CDR1 SGHTA, CDR2 FQGNSA. The CDR3 DNA follows: TGTGCCAGCAGCTTAAGGGATAAGCCCTCAGGGCAGTTCTTC. Amino acids: CASSLRDKPSGQFF.

There are a few counts of this clonotype. This chain joins TRBV11-2 and TRBJ1-5; 7 bases are shared with TRBD1. The CDR3 has 13 residues. Germline-derived CDR1 and CDR2 are SGHAT and FQNNGV. V lost 3 bases and J lost 10; bases outside the gene matches: 6. This CDR3 is CASSFGTDLPQHF. In nucleotides, the CDR3 is TGTGCCAGCAGCTTTGGGACAGACCTTCCCCAGCATTTT.

The V gene is TRBV11-3, the J gene TRBJ2-1; TRBD2 agrees at 9 bases. The germline CDR1 and CDR2 sequences are SGHNT and YENEEA. The CDR3 covers 15 residues. Unmatched junction bases numbered 8, after V lost 5 bases and J lost 6 bases. In DNA form, the CDR3 reads TGTGCCAGCAGCCCGGGACTAGCTTCGGGCAATGAGCAGTTCTTC. Translated: CASSPGLASGNEQFF. Together with reference TRBV11-3 and TRBJ2-1, the CDR3 gives the full variable domain: EAGVVQSPRYKIIEKKQPVAFWCNPISGHNTLYWYLQNLGQGPELLIRYENEEAVDDSQLPKDRFSAERLKGVDSTLKIQPAELGDSAVYLCASSPGLASGNEQFFGPGTRLTVL.

This chain connects TRBV18 to TRBJ2-7; possibly TRBD1 for D (6 bases). Trimming removed 2 bases from V and 4 bases from J, with 15 bases in between. The CDR3 covers 15 residues. The V gene's germline CDR1 is KGHSH and CDR2 LQKENI. The CDR3 bases are TGTGCCAGCTCACCATACACAGGGTCGAATTACGAGCAGTACTTC. Protein product: CASSPYTGSNYEQYF.

Only a few counts were recorded for this clonotype. The rearrangement uses TRBV20-1 and TRBJ2-7, with TRBD2 matching 10 bases. The CDR3 totals 15 residues. After removal of 3 bases from V and 3 bases from J, the junction contained 8 bases not matched to a gene. Germline V lookup: CDR1 DFQATT, CDR2 SNEGSKA (reference sequence). The CDR3 reads CSASSASGGNYEQYF. The CDR3 bases are TGCAGTGCTAGTTCGGCTAGCGGGGGCAACTACGAGCAGTACTTC.

There are a few counts of this clonotype. The chain is built from TRBV5-6 and TRBJ2-1; tentatively, D is TRBD2 (5 bases). The ends were cut back, 2 bases at V and 2 bases at J, with 23 bases in the middle. Germline loops: CDR1 SGHDT, CDR2 YYEEEE. This CDR3 has 19 residues. The CDR3: CASSFPGTLGLGTYNEQFF. In nucleotides, the CDR3 is TGTGCCAGCAGCTTCCCGGGAACCCTCGGCCTGGGGACCTACAATGAGCAGTTCTTC.

This clonotype occurred many times. J is TRBJ2-5 and V is TRBV29-1, with D uncertain. This CDR3 is built from 12 residues. V dropped 2 bases and J dropped 3 bases, with 7 bases sitting between them. Germline lookup yields CDR1 SQVTM and CDR2 ANQGSEA. The CDR3 DNA follows: TGCAGCGTTGAACAACTCAAAGAGACCCAGTACTTC. Protein: CSVEQLKETQYF.

This clonotype was recorded at least ten times. The chain has TRBV5-1 and TRBJ2-5, with 10 bases lining up with TRBD2. Germline trimming cut 0 bases from V and 3 bases from J; bases unmatched to any gene: 2. The CDR3 is 15 amino acids. Germline CDR1 SGHRS, CDR2 YFSETQ. Here the CDR3 DNA reads TGCGCCAGCAGCTTGGGGACTAGCGGAGAAGAGACCCAGTACTTC. Its protein is CASSLGTSGEETQYF. Full variable domain (outside the CDR3, taken from reference TRBV5-1 and TRBJ2-5): KAGVTQTPRYLIKTRGQQVTLSCSPISGHRSVSWYQQTPGQGLQFLFEYFSETQRNKGNFPGRFSGRQFSNSRSEMNVSTLELGDSALYLCASSLGTSGEETQYFGPGTRLLVL.

This clonotype was counted between two and nine times. This rearrangement joins TRBV20-1 to TRBJ2-5, with 8 positions matching TRBD2. The CDR3 spans 13 residues. The V gene's germline CDR1 is DFQATT and CDR2 SNEGSKA (reference sequence). V gave up 3 bases and J gave up 3 bases; unmatched junction bases: 3. In DNA, the CDR3 is TGCAGTGCTAGGGGAGCGGGAGAAGAGACCCAGTACTTC. It yields the protein CSARGAGEETQYF.

The rearrangement uses TRBV20-1 and TRBJ2-2, with 8 bases matching TRBD1. This CDR3 has 16 amino acids. Unmatched junction bases numbered 13, after V lost 1 base and J lost 9 bases. In germline, CDR1 is DFQATT, CDR2 SNEGSKA (reference sequence). The DNA of the CDR3 is TGCAGTGCTAGAGCGGGGGAGACAGGGGCAGTTCGGGAGCTGTTTTTT. It translates to CSARAGETGAVRELFF.